The T cell receptor (beta chain) under discussion was sequenced for a study of cytomegalovirus exposure and HLA in healthy donors. Only a few counts were recorded for this clone. V was cut by 4 bases and J by 2 bases, with 12 bases left in between. Germline lookup yields CDR1 SGHNT and CDR2 YYREEE (reference sequence). The CDR3 extends over 14 amino acids. The study ran its PCR with 60 Vbeta and 13 Jbeta primers. The repertoire was sequenced with immunoSEQ multiplex PCR; TCRdb's copy has only in-frame clones and lacks some. The sample records 150,000 to 200,000 clones, 60% to 85% being singletons. Sequenced material: PBMCs. The TCR sequence derives from a female donor in good health and CMV-seronegative. The rearrangement links TRBV5-4 to TRBJ1-1, with D possibly matching TRBD1 (6 bases). DNA for the CDR3: TGTGCCAGCAGCGCCCCGACAGGCAACACTGAAGCTTTCTTT. Encoded protein: CASSAPTGNTEAFF.